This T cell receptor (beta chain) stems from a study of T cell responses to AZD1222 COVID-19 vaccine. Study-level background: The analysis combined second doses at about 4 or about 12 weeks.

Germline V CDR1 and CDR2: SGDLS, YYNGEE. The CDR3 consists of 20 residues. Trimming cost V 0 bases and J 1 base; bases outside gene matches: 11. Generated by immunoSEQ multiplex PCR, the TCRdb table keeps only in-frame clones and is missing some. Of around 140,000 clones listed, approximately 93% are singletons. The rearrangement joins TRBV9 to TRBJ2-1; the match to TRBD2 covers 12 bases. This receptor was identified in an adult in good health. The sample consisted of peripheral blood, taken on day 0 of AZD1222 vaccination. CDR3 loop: CASSVGPGLAGGGSYNEQFF. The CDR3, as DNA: TGTGCCAGCAGCGTAGGTCCGGGGCTAGCGGGAGGGGGGTCCTACAATGAGCAGTTCTTC.